This TCR beta chain came from a study of blood T cell repertoires in COVID-19 (dated by TCRdb to about 2020). As for the study more broadly: The collaborator samples originated in the United States, Italy and Spain and spanned the acute and convalescent phases of COVID-19. Subjects who had been exposed to COVID-19, were actively infected with it, or had recovered from it provided the deeply sampled blood TCRbeta repertoires that made up the dataset. The samples were drawn from two sources: the first 160 participants of the ongoing ImmuneRACE study, and 1,254 subjects contributed by 6 global collaborators. Nearly every sample came with metadata listing a de-identified subject ID, COVID-19 status, age in years and sex. The prospective study material was composed of cDNA or gDNA derived from T cells, B-cell-depleted T cells, or PBMCs. Where available, HLA class I and class II types were taken from metadata supplied by the sample provider and were not determined by assay-based typing. A freely available public database, intended as a resource for researchers studying the immune response to SARS-CoV-2, is where the repertoires were released. Findings and caveats that apply to the study as a whole: Clinical and demographic metadata were provided uncurated, with the amount varying by source and participant.

Participants in the prospective study were aged about 18 to 95 years, lived in about two dozen United States geographic areas, and enrolled through a virtual design. In the prospective study, participants were assigned to cohorts based on the clinical history participants reported in a screening survey and a study questionnaire. Exposed participants had been in contact with someone with a PCR-confirmed or clinician-diagnosed COVID-19 case within 2 weeks of study entry. Each participant in the prospective study had whole blood, serum and a nasopharyngeal or oropharyngeal swab collected by mobile phlebotomists. Participants in the prospective study had the option to provide additional blood draws and questionnaires over a roughly 2-month period. Blood samples from the prospective study were shipped frozen or at room temperature prior to DNA extraction. TCRbeta CDR3 regions were amplified from genomic DNA using the immunoSEQ Assay, a bias-controlled multiplex PCR. In the original analysis: Within the assay, amplification of reference gene primers was used to estimate how many nucleated cells each sample contained. Sequence reads were collapsed and filtered to measure the absolute abundance of every unique TCRbeta CDR3 rearrangement. Productive Simpson clonality was computed per sample as the square root of Simpson's diversity index over productive rearrangements. TCRdb holds this immuneACCESS table with in-frame rearrangements only. Some clones are missing; in checked studies, unresolved V genes explain under half, and the rest has no known cause. Clone size and V and J calls were adopted from that table, with D and trimming inferred from the DNA. The sample table records 300,000 to 350,000 clones; roughly 90% of these occur just once. The ten largest clones take up approximately 1% of the sample.

Including the terminal cysteine and phenylalanine, the CDR3 comprises 14 residues. The CDR3 DNA has 42 bases and is translated from base 1. Trimming takes 3 bases from V and 2 bases from J, and the germline ends sit 11 bases apart. From the germline V gene, CDR1 is SGHTS and CDR2 is YDEGEE. Turning to this clone: Its recognized antigen is unknown. Per-base qualities were not stored, and no clone one base away is much larger.

Sequencing was carried out using PBMCs or T cells enriched from blood (not recorded which). The rearrangement combines TRBV5-8 with TRBJ1-2; no D gene can be assigned with confidence. The receptor's source is a woman aged 25 to 39 who had been exposed to COVID-19. The DNA sequence is TGTGCCAGCAGCTCCCCCGGGATAAACTATGGCTACACCTTC. Translation gives CASSSPGINYGYTF.